Each of the 19 T cell receptor beta chains below was sequenced from the same sample in a study of OX40 agonist ivuxolimab in advanced cancers. Sequencing used immunoSEQ multiplex PCR; TCRdb keeps in-frame clones, though not all of them. The data show about 83,000 clones, around nine tenths seen once. The sequencing here drew on CD4+ or CD8+ T cells sorted from blood, taken in a trial of the OX40 agonist ivuxolimab. The source is an adult with an advanced solid tumor such as melanoma, head and neck, liver or kidney cancer.

V gene TRBV27 combines with J gene TRBJ1-6; weak D call: TRBD1 (6 bases). V lost 5 bases to trimming and J lost 10 bases, with 15 bases between them. The CDR3 runs 14 residues. Germline V gene lookup returns CDR1 MNHEY and CDR2 SMNVEV (reference sequence). For the CDR3, the DNA is TGTGCCAGCAGTAAAAACAGGGAGTACTCACCCCTCCACTTT. The encoded protein is CASSKNREYSPLHF.

This chain connects TRBV4-3 to TRBJ1-4, with 7 bases lining up with TRBD1. The V gene end was trimmed by 0 bases and the J gene end by 14 bases; junction bases not matched to a gene: 6. Germline V lookup: CDR1 LGHNA, CDR2 YSLEER. This CDR3 spans 13 amino acids. CDR3 sequence reads: CASSQDPRDSLFF. The CDR3 nucleotides read TGCGCCAGCAGCCAAGACCCCCGGGACAGCCTGTTTTTT.

The chain joins TRBV5-1 to TRBJ2-1, with 13 bases aligning to TRBD2. CDR3 length: 14 residues. The germline V gene has CDR1 SGHRS and CDR2 YFSETQ. V shed 4 bases, J shed 9 bases, and the junction held 4 bases outside the gene matches. CDR3 sequence reads: CASSRTSGSSEQFF. CDR3 DNA sequence: TGCGCCAGCAGCCGGACTAGCGGGAGTAGTGAGCAGTTCTTC.

This clone was seen only a few times. The rearrangement joins TRBV6-1 to TRBJ2-3; 7 bases are shared with TRBD2. The trim removed 7 bases at V and 2 bases at J, leaving 6 bases unmatched. The CDR3 contains 14 residues. Germline values: CDR1 MNHNS, CDR2 SASEGT. The CDR3 protein is CASNLAESTDTQYF. The CDR3 DNA is TGTGCCAGCAATCTAGCGGAGTCCACAGATACGCAGTATTTT.

This sequence joins TRBV19 and TRBJ1-1; D remains ambiguous. Germline loops: CDR1 LNHDA, CDR2 SQIVND (reference sequence). The V end was cut by 5 bases, the J end by 4 bases, with 14 bases between. This CDR3 region has 14 residues. CDR3 in amino acids: CASSPLSASTEAFF. The CDR3 DNA follows: TGTGCCAGTAGTCCACTCAGTGCGAGCACTGAAGCTTTCTTT.

The rearrangement links TRBV28 to TRBJ1-2, with D maybe TRBD1 (5 bases). The CDR3 has 13 residues. In germline, CDR1 is MDHEN, CDR2 SYDVKM. The V gene lost 5 bases and the J gene lost 2 bases, with 9 bases spanning the gap. CDR3 sequence reads: CASSRTTNYGYTF. DNA of the CDR3: TGTGCCAGCAGTCGGACAACCAACTATGGCTACACCTTC.

The J gene is TRBJ1-4, the V gene TRBV10-3; 8 bases line up with TRBD1. Germline CDR1 is ENHRY and CDR2 is SYGVKD. CDR3 length: 13 residues. The J segment lost 11 bases and the V segment lost 2 bases, leaving 4 bases of the junction unmatched. CDR3 loop: CAISEVWTGKLFF. CDR3 DNA sequence: TGTGCCATCAGTGAGGTTTGGACAGGGAAACTGTTTTTT.

The chain joins TRBV2 to TRBJ2-7; the match to TRBD1 covers 7 bases. The CDR3 runs to 13 residues. V dropped 10 bases and J dropped 7; count of bases not matched to a gene: 13. CDR1 and CDR2 from the germline V gene are SNHLY and FYNNEI. The CDR3 DNA sequence: TGTGCCATTAAGGACAGGTTACTGCGGGAGCAGTACTTC. The encoded protein is CAIKDRLLREQYF.

The chain uses TRBV19 and TRBJ1-5; 11 bases map to TRBD1. Germline CDR1 LNHDA, CDR2 SQIVND (reference sequence). The CDR3 runs 15 residues. Losses at the gene ends were 4 bases for V and 6 bases for J; bases not matched to a gene: 5. The CDR3 sequence is CASSRGTGGSQPQHF. CDR3 bases: TGTGCCAGTAGTAGAGGGACAGGGGGATCTCAGCCCCAGCATTTT.

The rearrangement uses TRBV6-5 and TRBJ1-3; D might be TRBD1 (5 bases). Germline V CDR1 and CDR2: MNHEY, SVGAGI. This CDR3 is built from 12 residues. The V end was cut by 10 bases, the J end by 4 bases, with 11 bases between. The CDR3, as DNA: TGTGCCACGCGGGACCGGGGAAACACCATATATTTT. Protein product: CATRDRGNTIYF.

The chain uses TRBV19 and TRBJ1-5; D uncertain. This CDR3 has 13 residues. From germline, CDR1 is LNHDA and CDR2 SQIVND (reference sequence). V was pared by 9 bases and J by 4 bases, with 13 bases between. The CDR3 sequence: CASTRRENQPQHF. The CDR3 nucleotides are TGTGCCAGCACCCGCCGGGAAAATCAGCCCCAGCATTTT.

V gene TRBV6-5 combines with J gene TRBJ2-1; D unresolved. CDR1 and CDR2 from the germline V gene are MNHEY and SVGAGI. Trimming pared 2 bases from V and 8 bases from J, leaving 10 bases between. This CDR3 has 13 residues. The DNA of the CDR3 is TGTGCCAGCAGTTACAGTTTAAGGGATGAGCAGTTCTTC. This codes for CASSYSLRDEQFF.

The chain has TRBV27 and TRBJ2-7; 9 bases are shared with TRBD1. CDR1 is MNHEY and CDR2 is SMNVEV in the germline V gene (reference sequence). V gave up 5 bases and J gave up 1 base; unmatched junction bases: 6. The CDR3 covers 15 residues. CDR3 loop: CASSRSGQGSYEQYF. As DNA, the CDR3 is TGTGCCAGCAGTAGGTCGGGACAGGGTTCCTACGAGCAGTACTTC.

The rearrangement uses TRBV4-1 and TRBJ1-1; no clear D. The CDR3 length is 18 residues. CDR1 and CDR2 (germline): MGHRA, YSYEKL. V lost 0 bases to trimming and J lost 4 bases, with 21 bases between them. The CDR3 region has the DNA TGCGCCAGCAGCCAAGATCGAAAGTTCCCGAGTAGGCTCACTGAAGCTTTCTTT. Translation gives CASSQDRKFPSRLTEAFF.

The chain joins TRBV5-8 to TRBJ2-5, with D possibly being TRBD2 (6 bases). Germline values: CDR1 SGHTS, CDR2 YDEGEE. The CDR3 covers 15 residues. Trimming shortened V by 0 bases and J by 5 bases, and 14 bases separated the two germline ends. The CDR3 sequence is CASSLERGGWETQYF. The CDR3 DNA reads TGTGCCAGCAGCTTGGAAAGGGGAGGTTGGGAGACCCAGTACTTC.

V and J are TRBV4-2 and TRBJ1-4; no clear D. Germline V gene data show CDR1 as LGHNA and CDR2 as YNFKEQ. This CDR3 has 15 residues. Trimming left V 0 bases short and J 3 bases short, with 8 bases between. The CDR3 DNA is TGTGCCAGCAGCCAAGACCGAAGAGCTAATGAAAAACTGTTTTTT. Translation gives CASSQDRRANEKLFF.

The CDR3 region has the DNA TGTGCCAGCAGCGTTACGCCGACGAACACCGGGGAGCTGTTTTTT. Translated: CASSVTPTNTGELFF. The chain couples TRBV9 to TRBJ2-2; D ambiguous. This CDR3 contains 15 residues. Germline CDR1 reads SGDLS; CDR2 reads YYNGEE. The V end was cut by 2 bases, the J end by 0 bases, with 8 bases between.

This clone was seen more than once but under ten times. V usage is TRBV6-1 and J usage is TRBJ1-6; 9 bases match TRBD1. Per germline, CDR1 MNHNS and CDR2 SASEGT. The CDR3 has 14 amino acids. Trimming cost V 4 bases and J 10 bases; bases outside gene matches: 5. The CDR3 DNA reads as TGTGCCAGCAGTGCGGGACAGGGCAGATCACCCCTCCACTTT. Its translation: CASSAGQGRSPLHF.

The CDR3 sequence: CATNEGTAEKLFF. The CDR3 DNA reads TGTGCCACCAACGAAGGGACAGCTGAAAAACTGTTTTTT. V usage is TRBV15 and J usage is TRBJ1-4, with 7 nucleotides matching TRBD1. Unmatched junction bases numbered 6, after V lost 7 bases and J lost 7 bases. CDR3 length equals 13 residues. CDR1 is LNHNV, CDR2 YYDKDF, per germline (reference sequence).